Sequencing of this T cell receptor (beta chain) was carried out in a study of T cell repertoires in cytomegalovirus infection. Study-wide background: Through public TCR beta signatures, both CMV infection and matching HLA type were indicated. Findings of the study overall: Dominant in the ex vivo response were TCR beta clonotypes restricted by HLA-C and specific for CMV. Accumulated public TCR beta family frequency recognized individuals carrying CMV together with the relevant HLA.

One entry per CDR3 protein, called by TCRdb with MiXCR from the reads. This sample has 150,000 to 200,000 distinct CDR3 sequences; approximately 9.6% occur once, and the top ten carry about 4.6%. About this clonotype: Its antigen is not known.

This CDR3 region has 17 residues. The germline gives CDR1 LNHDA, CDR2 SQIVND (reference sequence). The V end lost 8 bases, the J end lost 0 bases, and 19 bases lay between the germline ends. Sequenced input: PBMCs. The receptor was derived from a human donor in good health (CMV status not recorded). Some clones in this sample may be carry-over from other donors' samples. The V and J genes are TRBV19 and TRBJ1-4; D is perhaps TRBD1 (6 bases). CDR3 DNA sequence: TGTGCCAGTCAGTCCGGTTGGGCAGGGGCAACTAATGAAAAACTGTTTTTT. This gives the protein CASQSGWAGATNEKLFF.